A selection of T cell receptor beta chains follows, all from one sample in a study of T cells after posttransplantation cyclophosphamide. The protocol was immunoSEQ multiplex PCR, while the TCRdb copy is restricted to in-frame clones and leaves out a portion. The table lists tens of thousands of clones, no singletons, with about 1.5% in the top ten. The sample taken for sequencing was PBMCs. These receptors all stem from a man in his fifties in good health, CMV-negative, and a related stem cell transplant donor. The CDR3 runs from the conserved cysteine through the conserved F or W.

j_gene: .
len: 15
v_gene: TRBV7-9
CDR3aa: CASSLTGQGTYEQYF

j_gene: TRBJ2-2
len: 15
v_gene: TRBV6-5
CDR3aa: CASSGPGQGTGELFF

j_gene: TRBJ2-1
len: 15
v_gene: TRBV9
CDR3aa: CASSALAGGGNEQFF

j_gene: TRBJ2-2
len: 17
v_gene: TRBV7-9
CDR3aa: CASSLVTLAVNTGELFF

j_gene: TRBJ1-4
len: 14
v_gene: TRBV5-1
CDR3aa: CASSEGQVNEKLFF

j_gene: TRBJ2-7
len: 13
v_gene: TRBV5-1
CDR3aa: CASRDGARAEQYF

j_gene: TRBJ2-3
len: 12
v_gene: TRBV29-1
CDR3aa: CSVDPGTDTQYF

j_gene: TRBJ2-2
len: 15
v_gene: TRBV11-2
CDR3aa: CASSSLRGPTGELFF

j_gene: .
len: 18
v_gene: TRBV4-1
CDR3aa: CASSQDRGEREPLYEQYF

j_gene: TRBJ2-3
len: 16
v_gene: TRBV7-8
CDR3aa: CASSHRQGSSTDTQYF

j_gene: TRBJ1-1
len: 12
v_gene: TRBV7-8
CDR3aa: CASSLGTAEAFF

j_gene: TRBJ2-2
len: 16
v_gene: TRBV25-1
CDR3aa: CASSRQLDYYTGELFF

j_gene: TRBJ2-5
len: 14
v_gene: TRBV7-7
CDR3aa: CASSRGRGQETQYF

j_gene: TRBJ1-2
len: 16
v_gene: TRBV28
CDR3aa: CASSLPGTGVTYGYTF

j_gene: TRBJ1-2
len: 15
v_gene: TRBV18
CDR3aa: CASSFTTATDYGYTF

j_gene: TRBJ2-2
len: 14
v_gene: TRBV5-4
CDR3aa: CASSLDRSTGELFF

j_gene: TRBJ2-7
len: 15
v_gene: TRBV4-2
CDR3aa: CASSQDPAGAREQYF

j_gene: TRBJ1-2
len: 14
v_gene: TRBV13
CDR3aa: CASSLTGGGYGYTF

j_gene: TRBJ2-5
len: 14
v_gene: TRBV19
CDR3aa: CASSMGGGQETQYF

j_gene: TRBJ2-5
len: 13
v_gene: TRBV28
CDR3aa: CASLMGQGETQYF

j_gene: TRBJ2-7
len: 14
v_gene: TRBV18
CDR3aa: CASSPPGTAYEQYF

j_gene: TRBJ2-1
len: 15
v_gene: TRBV4-2
CDR3aa: CASSQDVTGNNEQFF

j_gene: TRBJ2-5
len: 16
v_gene: TRBV2
CDR3aa: CASRSGINHNQETQYF

j_gene: TRBJ2-3
len: 17
v_gene: TRBV4-2
CDR3aa: CASSQSRETGGGGTQYF

j_gene: TRBJ1-4
len: 15
v_gene: TRBV30
CDR3aa: CAWSPWDSRNEKLFF

j_gene: TRBJ1-5
len: 14
v_gene: TRBV2
CDR3aa: CASSPQGSNQPQHF

j_gene: TRBJ1-4
len: 14
v_gene: TRBV5-8
CDR3aa: CASSHRTGNEKLFF

j_gene: TRBJ2-1
len: 14
v_gene: TRBV7-9
CDR3aa: CASSEGQGFNEQFF

j_gene: TRBJ1-6
len: 14
v_gene: TRBV10-3
CDR3aa: CAITPDRDNSPLHF

j_gene: TRBJ2-5
len: 12
v_gene: TRBV7-7
CDR3aa: CASSLIRETQYF

j_gene: TRBJ2-5
len: 14
v_gene: TRBV2
CDR3aa: CASSEISPKETQYF

j_gene: TRBJ1-5
len: 12
v_gene: TRBV6-5
CDR3aa: CASSRRNQPQHF

j_gene: TRBJ1-3
len: 16
v_gene: TRBV6-6
CDR3aa: CASSRQSGVIGNTIYF

j_gene: TRBJ2-5
len: 13
v_gene: TRBV27
CDR3aa: CASSPTGEETQYF

j_gene: TRBJ2-2
len: 13
v_gene: TRBV28
CDR3aa: CASSQRLAGELFF

j_gene: TRBJ1-5
len: 14
v_gene: TRBV19
CDR3aa: CASSSRQGDQPQHF

j_gene: TRBJ2-1
len: 14
v_gene: TRBV6-6
CDR3aa: CASSSGQGMDEQFF

j_gene: TRBJ1-4
len: 15
v_gene: TRBV19
CDR3aa: CASSPRPGTNEKLFF

j_gene: TRBJ2-7
len: 13
v_gene: TRBV6-5
CDR3aa: CASSPGQTYEQYF

j_gene: TRBJ2-2
len: 15
v_gene: TRBV10-3
CDR3aa: CAIPVLGENTGELFF

j_gene: TRBJ2-1
len: 11
v_gene: TRBV9
CDR3aa: CASRDGDEQFF

j_gene: TRBJ1-1
len: 13
v_gene: TRBV10-2
CDR3aa: CASGATPGTEAFF

j_gene: TRBJ2-7
len: 14
v_gene: TRBV5-1
CDR3aa: CASSLLGQGYEQYF

j_gene: TRBJ1-2
len: 15
v_gene: TRBV27
CDR3aa: CASSLLGGGRGGYTF

j_gene: TRBJ2-1
len: 13
v_gene: TRBV10-2
CDR3aa: CASTSDPSGRVFF

j_gene: TRBJ1-2
len: 12
v_gene: TRBV7-9
CDR3aa: CASSSNGYGYTF

j_gene: TRBJ2-2
len: 14
v_gene: TRBV9
CDR3aa: CASSPRQGTGELFF

j_gene: TRBJ2-1
len: 17
v_gene: TRBV10-3
CDR3aa: CAISEWPRDRLNNEQFF

j_gene: TRBJ1-5
len: 13
v_gene: TRBV2
CDR3aa: CASRGTFNQPQHF

j_gene: TRBJ2-7
len: 14
v_gene: TRBV19
CDR3aa: CASSIGTGAYEQYF

j_gene: TRBJ1-2
len: 12
v_gene: TRBV29-1
CDR3aa: CSVGDSTYGYTF

j_gene: .
len: 16
v_gene: TRBV9
CDR3aa: CASSSRPGQGFYEQYF

j_gene: TRBJ1-6
len: 15
v_gene: TRBV11-3
CDR3aa: CASSLLPQGGSPLHF

j_gene: TRBJ1-1
len: 14
v_gene: TRBV6-5
CDR3aa: CASSYSTANTEAFF